A single sample is the source of the 29 T cell receptor beta chains below, sequenced in a study of T cell responses to AZD1222 COVID-19 vaccine. Profiled with immunoSEQ multiplex PCR; TCRdb holds only in-frame clones, not every one. The data show about 84,000 clones, roughly 87% seen once. The sequencing here drew on peripheral blood, taken 28 days after the second AZD1222 dose. These receptors came from an adult who received the AZD1222 COVID-19 vaccine.

The chain employs TRBV6-2 or TRBV6-3 and TRBJ1-1; D might be TRBD1 (5 bases). V was trimmed by 5 bases and J by 4 bases, leaving 20 bases between them. The CDR3 totals 16 residues. Germline CDR1 and CDR2: MNHEY and SVGEGT. CDR3 bases: TGTGCCAGCAGTACTCGGCGGACCGGGGCGAGCACTGAAGCTTTCTTT. It is translated as CASSTRRTGASTEAFF.

The gene calls are TRBV7-2 and TRBJ1-6; the D gene is possibly TRBD1 (6 bases). V lost 0 bases and J 8 bases, leaving 17 bases between the germline ends. There are 17 residues in the CDR3. Germline CDR1 reads SGHTA; CDR2 reads FQGNSA. The CDR3 here is CASSLAIPRGPYSPLHF. The CDR3 bases are TGTGCCAGCAGCTTAGCGATACCCAGGGGTCCCTATTCACCCCTCCACTTT.

The gene calls are TRBV6-4 and TRBJ2-2, with TRBD2 matching 13 bases. J gave up 6 bases and V 5 bases, and 9 bases lay outside the gene matches. The CDR3 sequence is 17 residues long. Germline CDR1 reads MRHNA; CDR2 reads SNTAGT. CDR3 sequence reads: CASSHPAGTSGAGELFF. As DNA, the CDR3 is TGTGCCAGCAGTCACCCCGCGGGGACTAGCGGGGCCGGGGAGCTGTTTTTT.

The chain combines TRBV2 with TRBJ2-7, with TRBD2 as a possible D gene (6 bases). Trimming removed 4 bases at V and 4 bases at J, with 14 bases between. The germline V gene encodes CDR1 SNHLY and CDR2 FYNNEI. This CDR3 contains 14 residues. CDR3: CASSVLAGRYEQYF. The CDR3 DNA reads as TGTGCCAGCAGTGTGCTGGCGGGGAGATACGAGCAGTACTTC.

This clone has a handful of counts. The J gene is TRBJ1-4, the V gene TRBV6-5; TRBD1 matches at 8 bases. V lost 6 bases, J lost 2 bases, and 2 bases stayed unmatched. Germline CDR1 is MNHEY and CDR2 is SVGAGI. The CDR3 length is 14 residues. The CDR3 DNA is TGTGCCAGCAGCTGGACAGGGACTAATGAAAAACTGTTTTTT. It codes for CASSWTGTNEKLFF.

The chain joins TRBV15 to TRBJ2-1; D is unresolved. The CDR3 contains 15 residues. The V gene's germline CDR1 is LNHNV and CDR2 YYDKDF (reference sequence). V lost 7 bases to trimming and J lost 4 bases, with 17 bases between them. The CDR3 region has the DNA TGTGCCACCACCCCCCAGCGAACCCCTTACAATGAGCAGTTCTTC. Translation gives CATTPQRTPYNEQFF.

The genes are TRBV18 and TRBJ2-5; 7 nucleotides agree with TRBD1. The trim removed 0 bases at V and 5 bases at J, leaving 3 bases unmatched. The CDR3 spans 14 residues. Germline-derived CDR1 and CDR2 are KGHSH and LQKENI. This chain's CDR3 is CASSPPTGTETQYF. CDR3 DNA: TGTGCCAGCTCACCACCGACAGGGACCGAGACCCAGTACTTC.

The chain carries TRBV5-8 and TRBJ2-7; TRBD1 aligns across 7 bases. Per germline, CDR1 SGHTS and CDR2 YDEGEE. V gave up 3 bases and J gave up 5 bases; unmatched junction bases: 11. The CDR3 extends over 15 amino acids. The CDR3 here is CASSWGQHGRHEQYF. For the CDR3, the DNA is TGTGCCAGCAGCTGGGGACAGCACGGCAGACACGAGCAGTACTTC.

This rearrangement joins TRBV5-4 to TRBJ1-2; possible D gene TRBD1, 6 bases. V was pared by 3 bases and J by 6 bases, with 15 bases between. This CDR3 comprises 14 residues. Per germline, CDR1 SGHNT and CDR2 YYREEE (reference sequence). The CDR3 nucleotides are TGTGCCAGCAGCTACCTGAACAGGGAGGATGGCTACACCTTC. Its translation: CASSYLNREDGYTF.

The chain is built from TRBV2 and TRBJ2-5; 8 bases match TRBD2. The CDR3 covers 14 residues. Per germline, CDR1 SNHLY and CDR2 FYNNEI. J gave up 9 bases and V 0 bases, and 6 bases lay outside the gene matches. As DNA, the CDR3 is TGTGCCAGCAGTGAAGCGCTCCGGGAGGGGGCCCAGTACTTC. As protein: CASSEALREGAQYF. Together with reference TRBV2 and TRBJ2-5, the CDR3 gives the full variable domain: EPEVTQTPSHQVTQMGQEVILRCVPISNHLYFYWYRQILGQKVEFLVSFYNNEISEKSEIFDDQFSVERPDGSNFTLKIRSTKLEDSAMYFCASSEALREGAQYFGPGTRLLVL.

The V gene is TRBV18, the J gene TRBJ2-7; D ambiguous. Germline loops: CDR1 KGHSH, CDR2 LQKENI. CDR3 size: 14 residues. Trimming left V 3 bases short and J 3 bases short, with 12 bases between. CDR3: CASSPALGFYEQYF. The CDR3 coding sequence is TGTGCCAGCTCACCCGCCCTAGGGTTCTACGAGCAGTACTTC.

The J gene is TRBJ2-7, the V gene TRBV3-1 (or the pseudogene TRBV3-2); D may match TRBD1 or TRBD2 (5 bases each). The CDR3 runs 14 residues. Germline CDR1 and CDR2: LGHDT and YNNKEL (reference sequence). With 4 bases removed from V and 6 bases from J, the gap between germline ends came to 16 bases. CDR3 bases: TGTGCCAGCAGCCCCCTGGGGGAGCGTAGCGAGCAGTACTTC. It encodes CASSPLGERSEQYF.

V usage is TRBV3-1 (or the pseudogene TRBV3-2) and J usage is TRBJ1-5; D is uncertain. CDR3 size: 15 residues. V dropped 4 bases and J dropped 0 bases, with 10 bases sitting between them. Germline V lookup: CDR1 LGHDT, CDR2 YNNKEL (reference sequence). The chain's CDR3 is CASSPGPYSNQPQHF. The CDR3 nucleotides are TGTGCCAGCAGCCCCGGGCCTTATAGCAATCAGCCCCAGCATTTT.

The V call is TRBV27, the J call TRBJ1-4, with 9 nucleotides matching TRBD1. V dropped 5 bases and J dropped 3; count of bases not matched to a gene: 16. This CDR3 region has 19 residues. Per the germline V gene, CDR1 is MNHEY and CDR2 is SMNVEV (reference sequence). The CDR3 is CASSMYRGPGVGANEKLFF. CDR3 sequence (DNA): TGTGCCAGCAGTATGTACAGGGGGCCGGGAGTTGGGGCTAATGAAAAACTGTTTTTT. Supplemented by reference TRBV27 and TRBJ1-4, the full variable domain reads EAQVTQNPRYLITVTGKKLTVTCSQNMNHEYMSWYRQDPGLGLRQIYYSMNVEVTDKGDVPEGYKVSRKEKRNFPLILESPSPNQTSLYFCASSMYRGPGVGANEKLFFGSGTQLSVL.

The rearrangement links TRBV18 to TRBJ1-5; D perhaps matches TRBD1 (6 bases). CDR3 size: 14 residues. The V gene lost 6 bases and the J gene lost 7 bases, with 16 bases spanning the gap. Germline values: CDR1 KGHSH, CDR2 LQKENI. CDR3 region: CASSDGQHRQPQHF. CDR3 nucleotides: TGTGCCAGCTCGGACGGACAGCACCGGCAGCCCCAGCATTTT.

The chain combines TRBV3-1 (or the pseudogene TRBV3-2) with TRBJ1-1; D remains ambiguous. CDR1 and CDR2 (germline): LGHDT, YNNKEL (reference sequence). This CDR3 has 14 amino acids. Trimming pared 3 bases from V and 1 base from J, leaving 9 bases between. The CDR3 spells CASSHRAGNTEAFF. The CDR3 coding sequence is TGTGCCAGCAGCCATCGGGCAGGGAACACTGAAGCTTTCTTT.

The J gene is TRBJ2-1, the V gene TRBV5-1; TRBD2 is a possible D gene (5 bases). The CDR3 length is 13 residues. CDR1 is SGHRS, CDR2 YFSETQ, per germline. With 0 bases removed from V and 4 bases from J, the gap between germline ends came to 5 bases. Here the CDR3 reads CASSLGTYNEQFF. The CDR3 DNA reads as TGCGCCAGCAGCTTGGGGACTTACAATGAGCAGTTCTTC.

The chain combines TRBV9 with TRBJ2-2; 9 nucleotides agree with TRBD2. This CDR3 region has 17 residues. V dropped 4 bases and J dropped 4; count of bases not matched to a gene: 11. CDR1 is SGDLS, CDR2 YYNGEE, per germline. DNA for the CDR3: TGTGCCAGCAGCCACCTCGCGGGGGGGCTGGGCACCGGGGAGCTGTTTTTT. Translation: CASSHLAGGLGTGELFF.

V is TRBV7-9 and J is TRBJ2-6; D unclear. The length of the CDR3 is 15 residues. The germline V gene has CDR1 SEHNR and CDR2 FQNEAQ (reference sequence). V lost 3 bases, J lost 1 base, and 7 bases lay in between. The CDR3: CASSFERSGANVLTF. CDR3 DNA: TGTGCCAGCAGCTTTGAGAGGTCTGGGGCCAACGTCCTGACTTTC. The entire variable domain, with the rest obtained from reference TRBV7-9 and TRBJ2-6, is as follows: DTGVSQNPRHKITKRGQNVTFRCDPISEHNRLYWYRQTLGQGPEFLTYFQNEAQLEKSRLLSDRFSAERPKGSFSTLEIQRTEQGDSAMYLCASSFERSGANVLTFGAGSRLTVL.

This chain joins TRBV3-1 (or the pseudogene TRBV3-2) and TRBJ1-2; 7 bases match TRBD1. Germline lookup yields CDR1 LGHDT and CDR2 YNNKEL (reference sequence). This CDR3 region has 16 residues. Unmatched junction bases numbered 9, after V lost 0 bases and J lost 5 bases. CDR3 amino acids: CASSQDLRTGGYGYTF. The CDR3 nucleotides are TGTGCCAGCAGCCAAGATCTGAGGACAGGAGGATATGGCTACACCTTC.

The rearrangement uses TRBV7-2 and TRBJ1-2; D possibly corresponds to TRBD1 (5 bases). The ends were cut back, 3 bases at V and 5 bases at J, with 7 bases in the middle. CDR3 size: 12 residues. Germline CDR1 is SGHTA and CDR2 is FQGNSA. The CDR3 DNA sequence: TGTGCCAGCAGCTTTGACAGATATGGCTACACCTTC. Protein product: CASSFDRYGYTF.

CDR3 sequence reads: CASSLNSLNEQFF. The DNA for the CDR3 is TGCGCCAGCAGCTTAAACAGCCTCAATGAGCAGTTCTTC. V and J are TRBV5-1 and TRBJ2-1; D unresolved. V was shortened by 2 bases and J by 6 bases, with 9 bases between the two germline ends. The CDR3 totals 13 residues. The germline V gene has CDR1 SGHRS and CDR2 YFSETQ.

The rearrangement joins TRBV20-1 to TRBJ1-4; the D gene is possibly TRBD1 (5 bases). CDR1 is DFQATT, CDR2 SNEGSKA, per germline (reference sequence). V was cut by 3 bases and J by 11 bases, with 13 bases left in between. The CDR3 runs 12 residues. DNA of the CDR3: TGCAGTGCTAGTCGCCCTTGGGGGAAACTGTTTTTT. Its translation: CSASRPWGKLFF.

The chain is built from TRBV10-3 and TRBJ1-1; D ambiguous. Germline CDR1 ENHRY, CDR2 SYGVKD. V lost 8 bases and J 7 bases, leaving 17 bases between the germline ends. The CDR3 has 13 residues. In DNA form, the CDR3 reads TGTGCCATCCGGATGGACTTATTTCTTGAAGCTTTCTTT. Its translation is CAIRMDLFLEAFF.

This clone was observed a single time. V is TRBV6-6 and J is TRBJ1-6; no definite D call. In germline, CDR1 is MNHNY, CDR2 SVGAGI (reference sequence). The CDR3 covers 16 residues. Trimming shortened V by 5 bases and J by 7 bases, and 18 bases separated the two germline ends. CDR3 nucleotides: TGTGCCAGCAGTACCCTCTCGAGCAGGAGGAATTCACCCCTCCACTTT. Protein product: CASSTLSSRRNSPLHF.

This clone was observed a handful of times. The chain recombines TRBV5-4 with TRBJ1-6; possible D gene TRBD1, 5 bases. Germline lookup yields CDR1 SGHNT and CDR2 YYREEE (reference sequence). With 4 bases removed from V and 3 bases from J, the gap between germline ends came to 11 bases. CDR3 length: 15 residues. The CDR3: CASSGQDNYNSPLHF. The CDR3, as DNA: TGTGCCAGCAGCGGGCAGGACAACTATAATTCACCCCTCCACTTT. Full variable domain (missing parts from reference TRBV5-4 and TRBJ1-6): ETGVTQSPTHLIKTRGQQVTLRCSSQSGHNTVSWYQQALGQGPQFIFQYYREEENGRGNFPPRFSGLQFPNYSSELNVNALELDDSALYLCASSGQDNYNSPLHFGNGTRLTVT.

This chain uses TRBV11-1 with TRBJ2-7; 7 nucleotides align to TRBD1. After removal of 4 bases from V and 3 bases from J, the junction contained 3 bases not matched to a gene. In germline, CDR1 is SGHAT, CDR2 FQDESV (reference sequence). CDR3 size: 13 residues. CDR3 sequence reads: CASSWDRNYEQYF. CDR3 in DNA: TGTGCCAGCAGCTGGGACAGAAACTACGAGCAGTACTTC.

J is TRBJ2-1 and V is TRBV11-2; no reliable D call. This CDR3 is 17 amino acids long. Trimming pared 0 bases from V and 10 bases from J, leaving 22 bases between. Germline V CDR1 and CDR2: SGHAT, FQNNGV. The CDR3 nucleotides read TGTGCCAGCAGCTTAGATCTTCCCGTCAGGTGGGTGTACGAGCAGTTCTTC. Translating it yields CASSLDLPVRWVYEQFF.

The genes are TRBV4-3 and TRBJ2-3; possibly TRBD1 for D (5 bases). In germline, CDR1 is LGHNA, CDR2 YSLEER. The CDR3 totals 14 residues. V was shortened by 0 bases and J by 9 bases, with 13 bases between the two germline ends. In nucleotides, the CDR3 is TGCGCCAGCAGCCAAGATCGGGTCAGGGAAACGCAGTATTTT. Amino acid sequence: CASSQDRVRETQYF.